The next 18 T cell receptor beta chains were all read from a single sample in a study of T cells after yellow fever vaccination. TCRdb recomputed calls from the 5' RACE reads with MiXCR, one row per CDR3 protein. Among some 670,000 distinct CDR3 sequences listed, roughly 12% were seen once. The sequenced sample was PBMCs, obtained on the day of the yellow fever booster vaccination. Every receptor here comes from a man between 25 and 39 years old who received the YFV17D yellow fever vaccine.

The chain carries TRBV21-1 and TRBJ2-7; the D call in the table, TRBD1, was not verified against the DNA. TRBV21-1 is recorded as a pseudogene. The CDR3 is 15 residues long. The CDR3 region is CASSNAGGSAYEQYF. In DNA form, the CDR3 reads TGTGCCAGCAGCAATGCAGGGGGGAGTGCCTACGAGCAGTACTTC.

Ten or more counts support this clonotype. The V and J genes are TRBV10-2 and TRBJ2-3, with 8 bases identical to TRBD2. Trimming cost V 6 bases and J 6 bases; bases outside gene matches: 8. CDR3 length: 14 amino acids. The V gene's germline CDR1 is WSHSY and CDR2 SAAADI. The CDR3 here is CASSAGLVGDTQYF. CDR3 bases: TGCGCCAGCAGCGCGGGACTAGTTGGTGATACGCAGTATTTT.

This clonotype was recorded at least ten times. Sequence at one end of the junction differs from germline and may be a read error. This CDR3 is CASSFAYEQYF. CDR3 in DNA: TGTGCCAGCAGCTTCGCCTACGAGCAGTACTTC. V and J are TRBV5-1 and TRBJ2-7; D gene unclear. The CDR3 is 11 residues long. From germline, CDR1 is SGHRS and CDR2 YFSETQ.

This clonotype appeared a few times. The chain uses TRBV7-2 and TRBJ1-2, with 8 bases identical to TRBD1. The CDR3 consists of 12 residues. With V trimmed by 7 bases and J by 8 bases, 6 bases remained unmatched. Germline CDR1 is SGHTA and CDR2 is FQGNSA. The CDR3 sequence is CASNNRGSGYTF. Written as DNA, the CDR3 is TGTGCCAGCAATAACAGGGGGTCGGGCTACACCTTC.

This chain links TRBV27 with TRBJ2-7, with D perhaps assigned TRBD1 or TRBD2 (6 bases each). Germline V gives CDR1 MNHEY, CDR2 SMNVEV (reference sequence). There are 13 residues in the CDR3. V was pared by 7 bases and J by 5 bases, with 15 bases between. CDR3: CASMRGGSDEQYF. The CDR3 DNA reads TGTGCCAGCATGAGAGGGGGGAGCGACGAGCAGTACTTC.

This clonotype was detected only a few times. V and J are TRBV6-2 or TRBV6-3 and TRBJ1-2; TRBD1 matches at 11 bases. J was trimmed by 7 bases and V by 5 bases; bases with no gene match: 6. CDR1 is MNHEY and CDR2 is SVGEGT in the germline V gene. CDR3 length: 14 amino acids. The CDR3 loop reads CASSKGQGASGYTF. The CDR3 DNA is TGTGCCAGCAGTAAAGGACAGGGGGCGAGTGGCTACACCTTC.

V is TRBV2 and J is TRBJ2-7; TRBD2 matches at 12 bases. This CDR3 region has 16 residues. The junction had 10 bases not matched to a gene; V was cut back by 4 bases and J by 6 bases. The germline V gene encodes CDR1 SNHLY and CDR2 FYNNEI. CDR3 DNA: TGTGCCAGCAGTGGGGGACTAGCGGGTTCTGGCTCCGAGCAGTACTTC. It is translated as CASSGGLAGSGSEQYF. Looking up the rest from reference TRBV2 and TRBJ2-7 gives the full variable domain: EPEVTQTPSHQVTQMGQEVILRCVPISNHLYFYWYRQILGQKVEFLVSFYNNEISEKSEIFDDQFSVERPDGSNFTLKIRSTKLEDSAMYFCASSGGLAGSGSEQYFGPGTRLTVT.

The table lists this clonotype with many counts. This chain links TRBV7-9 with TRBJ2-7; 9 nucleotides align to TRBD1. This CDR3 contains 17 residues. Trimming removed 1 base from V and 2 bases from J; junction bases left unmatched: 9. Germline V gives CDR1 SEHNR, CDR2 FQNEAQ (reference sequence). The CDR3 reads CASSLDGGQGFPYEQYF. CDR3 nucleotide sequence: TGTGCCAGCAGCTTAGACGGGGGACAGGGATTCCCCTACGAGCAGTACTTC.

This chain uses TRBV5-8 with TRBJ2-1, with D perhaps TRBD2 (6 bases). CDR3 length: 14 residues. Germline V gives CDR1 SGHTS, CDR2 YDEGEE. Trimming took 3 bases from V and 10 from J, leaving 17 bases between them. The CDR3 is CASSSEVISGEQFF. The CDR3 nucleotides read TGTGCCAGCAGCTCGGAGGTGATTAGCGGCGAGCAGTTCTTC.

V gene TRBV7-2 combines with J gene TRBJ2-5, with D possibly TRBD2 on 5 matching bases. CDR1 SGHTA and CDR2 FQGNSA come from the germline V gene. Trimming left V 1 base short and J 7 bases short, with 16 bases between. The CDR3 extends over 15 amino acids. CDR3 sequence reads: CASSLVGSALGTQYF. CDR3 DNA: TGTGCCAGCAGCTTAGTAGGGAGCGCCCTTGGGACCCAGTACTTC.

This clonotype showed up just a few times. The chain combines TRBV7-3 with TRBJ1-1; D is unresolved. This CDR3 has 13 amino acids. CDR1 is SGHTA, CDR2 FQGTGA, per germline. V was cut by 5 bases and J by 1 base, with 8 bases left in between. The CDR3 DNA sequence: TGTGCCAGCAGCGAAAACCGGAACACTGAAGCTTTCTTT. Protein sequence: CASSENRNTEAFF.

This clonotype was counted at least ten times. The CDR3 DNA reads TGTGCCAGCAGCAACAGGGCTTTGGCTGAAAAACTGTTTTTT. Protein product: CASSNRALAEKLFF. The chain joins TRBV12-3 or TRBV12-4 to TRBJ1-4; tentatively, D is TRBD1 (6 bases). Trimming cost V 6 bases and J 7 bases, with 15 bases left between them. The CDR3 loop spans 14 amino acids.

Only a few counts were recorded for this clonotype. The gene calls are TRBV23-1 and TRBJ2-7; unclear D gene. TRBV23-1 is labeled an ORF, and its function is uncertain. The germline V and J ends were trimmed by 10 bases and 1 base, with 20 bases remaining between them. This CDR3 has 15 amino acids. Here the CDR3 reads CATPLSGLQSYEQYF. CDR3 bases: TGCGCCACCCCTCTCTCTGGTCTACAATCCTACGAGCAGTACTTC.

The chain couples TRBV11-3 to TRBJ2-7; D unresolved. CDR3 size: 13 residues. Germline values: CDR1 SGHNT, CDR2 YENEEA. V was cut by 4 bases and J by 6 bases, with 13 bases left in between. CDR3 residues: CASSYTAGSEQYF. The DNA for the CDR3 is TGTGCCAGCAGCTATACCGCAGGTTCCGAGCAGTACTTC.

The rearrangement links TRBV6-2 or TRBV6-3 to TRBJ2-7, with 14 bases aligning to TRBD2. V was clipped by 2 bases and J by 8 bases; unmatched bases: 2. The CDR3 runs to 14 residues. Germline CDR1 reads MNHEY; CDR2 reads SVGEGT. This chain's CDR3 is CASSYGTSGRQQYF. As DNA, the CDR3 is TGTGCCAGCAGTTACGGGACTAGCGGGAGACAGCAGTACTTC.

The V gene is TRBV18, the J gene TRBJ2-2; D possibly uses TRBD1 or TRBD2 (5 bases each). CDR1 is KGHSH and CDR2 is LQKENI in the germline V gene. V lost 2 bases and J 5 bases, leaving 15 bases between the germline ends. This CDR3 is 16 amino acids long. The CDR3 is CASSPRDGTFTGELFF. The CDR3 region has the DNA TGTGCCAGCTCACCAAGGGACGGCACCTTTACCGGGGAGCTGTTTTTT.

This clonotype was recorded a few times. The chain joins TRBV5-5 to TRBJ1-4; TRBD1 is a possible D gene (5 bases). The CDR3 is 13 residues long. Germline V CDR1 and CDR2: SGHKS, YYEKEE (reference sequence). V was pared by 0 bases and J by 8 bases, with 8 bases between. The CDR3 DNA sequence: TGTGCCAGCAGCTTGGTCGCAGGGGAAAAACTGTTTTTT. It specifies CASSLVAGEKLFF.

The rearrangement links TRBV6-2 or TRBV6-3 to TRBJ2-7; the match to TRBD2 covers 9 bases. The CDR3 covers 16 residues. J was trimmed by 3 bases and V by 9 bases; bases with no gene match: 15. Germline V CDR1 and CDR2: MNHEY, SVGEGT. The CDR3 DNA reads TGTGCCAGTACAAGTGTCGGTCTAGCGGGAAACTACGAGCAGTACTTC. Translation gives CASTSVGLAGNYEQYF.